Listed here are 7 T cell receptor beta chains from one sample, sequenced in a study of T cells in Graves' hyperthyroidism and ophthalmopathy. Amplified TCR beta CDR3 regions derived from RNA transcripts. The TCR CDR3 was amplified in a first-round RT-PCR using the HTBI primer set. One entry per CDR3 protein, called by TCRdb with MiXCR from the multiplex PCR reads. The data contain a few hundred thousand distinct CDR3 sequences, about 13% of them singletons. Sequenced sample: blood. These receptors originate from a young man with Graves' hyperthyroidism that later progressed to Graves' ophthalmopathy.

This clonotype was picked up a small number of times. The V call is TRBV27, the J call TRBJ1-4; D is ambiguous. Germline CDR1 MNHEY, CDR2 SMNVEV (reference sequence). The germline V and J ends were trimmed by 8 bases and 8 bases, with 15 bases remaining between them. This CDR3 is built from 13 residues. In DNA form, the CDR3 reads TGTGCCAGCCTTTCCTCGCCACGGGAAAAACTGTTTTTT. Amino acid sequence: CASLSSPREKLFF.

This clonotype showed up just once. Just one base apart from a much larger clone, this may be a read error. CDR3 in DNA: TGCAGTGCTAGAGATGAGGGGGGATCGAGTGAAGCTTTCTTT. Encoded protein: CSARDEGGSSEAFF. The V call is TRBV20-1, the J call TRBJ1-1; maybe TRBD1 (6 bases). The CDR3 is 14 residues long. The ends were cut back, 0 bases at V and 7 bases at J, with 15 bases in the middle. The germline gives CDR1 DFQATT, CDR2 SNEGSKA (reference sequence).

This chain connects TRBV7-9 to TRBJ2-1; D not certain. The CDR3 loop spans 15 amino acids. Germline lookup yields CDR1 SEHNR and CDR2 FQNEAQ (reference sequence). Trimming shortened V by 5 bases and J by 1 base, and 12 bases separated the two germline ends. CDR3 sequence reads: CASSGYAGSYNEQFF. The CDR3 DNA reads as TGTGCCAGCAGCGGATATGCCGGTTCCTACAATGAGCAGTTCTTC.

This clonotype was seen a few times. The rearrangement joins TRBV10-3 to TRBJ1-2; TRBD1 aligns across 10 bases. CDR3 length: 15 residues. V was clipped by 10 bases and J by 0 bases; unmatched bases: 8. In germline, CDR1 is ENHRY, CDR2 SYGVKD. CDR3 region: CATGTGAYPNYGYTF. In DNA, the CDR3 is TGTGCCACCGGGACAGGGGCTTATCCTAACTATGGCTACACCTTC.

The sample holds many counts of this clonotype. V and J are TRBV28 and TRBJ2-1; the match to TRBD2 covers 10 bases. Unmatched junction bases numbered 8, after V lost 8 bases and J lost 10 bases. The CDR3 extends over 13 amino acids. Germline V gene lookup returns CDR1 MDHEN and CDR2 SYDVKM. CDR3 residues: CASRKRGGGEQFF. The CDR3 DNA reads as TGTGCCAGCCGTAAGCGGGGGGGCGGGGAGCAGTTCTTC.

V usage is TRBV4-1 and J usage is TRBJ2-5; D gene ambiguous. This CDR3 comprises 17 residues. Germline V gene data show CDR1 as MGHRA and CDR2 as YSYEKL. V was cut by 0 bases and J by 1 base, with 15 bases left in between. CDR3 nucleotide sequence: TGCGCCAGCAGCCAAGATCTTGTGGGCAGATTCCAAGAGACCCAGTACTTC. This sequence encodes CASSQDLVGRFQETQYF.

Many counts were recorded for this clonotype. The chain couples TRBV6-2 or TRBV6-3 to TRBJ1-1; unclear D gene. The CDR3 has 14 residues. Germline V lookup: CDR1 MNHEY, CDR2 SVGEGT. Trimming cost V 2 bases and J 1 base, with 8 bases left between them. Here the CDR3 reads CASSYRVANTEAFF. The CDR3 nucleotides read TGTGCCAGCAGTTACAGGGTCGCGAACACTGAAGCTTTCTTT.